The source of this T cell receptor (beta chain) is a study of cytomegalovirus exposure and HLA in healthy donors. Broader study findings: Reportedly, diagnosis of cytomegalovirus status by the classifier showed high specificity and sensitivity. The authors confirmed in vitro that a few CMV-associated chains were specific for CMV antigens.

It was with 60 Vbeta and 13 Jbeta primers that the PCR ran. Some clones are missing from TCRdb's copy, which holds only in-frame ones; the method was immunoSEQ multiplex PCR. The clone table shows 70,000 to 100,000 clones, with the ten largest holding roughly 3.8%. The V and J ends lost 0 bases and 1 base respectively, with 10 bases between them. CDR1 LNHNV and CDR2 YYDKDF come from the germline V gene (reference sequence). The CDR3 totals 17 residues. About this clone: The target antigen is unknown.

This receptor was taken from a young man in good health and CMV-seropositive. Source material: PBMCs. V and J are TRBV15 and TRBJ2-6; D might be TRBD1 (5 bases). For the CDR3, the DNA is TGTGCCACCAGCAGAGATAAGAGACAGTCTGGGGCCAACGTCCTGACTTTC. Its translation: CATSRDKRQSGANVLTF.